This T cell receptor beta chain was identified in a study of blood T cells in healthy people across ages. Germline-derived CDR1 and CDR2 are DFQATT and SNEGSKA (reference sequence). V gave up 6 bases and J gave up 3 bases, with 11 bases separating them. The CDR3 covers 12 residues. A sample-barcoded 5' primer and a J-beta primer mix were used in a second PCR of about 7 to 11 cycles. One entry per CDR3 protein, called by TCRdb with MiXCR from the 5' RACE reads. The sample contains hundreds of thousands of distinct CDR3 sequences, about 30% of which appear only once. Sequencing was carried out using blood. This receptor was obtained from a woman older than 75 in good health. The V gene is TRBV20-1, the J gene TRBJ2-5; D possibly matches TRBD1 or TRBD2 (6 bases each). CDR3 in amino acids: CSAAGHEETQYF. The CDR3 bases are TGCAGTGCCGCGGGACACGAAGAGACCCAGTACTTC.